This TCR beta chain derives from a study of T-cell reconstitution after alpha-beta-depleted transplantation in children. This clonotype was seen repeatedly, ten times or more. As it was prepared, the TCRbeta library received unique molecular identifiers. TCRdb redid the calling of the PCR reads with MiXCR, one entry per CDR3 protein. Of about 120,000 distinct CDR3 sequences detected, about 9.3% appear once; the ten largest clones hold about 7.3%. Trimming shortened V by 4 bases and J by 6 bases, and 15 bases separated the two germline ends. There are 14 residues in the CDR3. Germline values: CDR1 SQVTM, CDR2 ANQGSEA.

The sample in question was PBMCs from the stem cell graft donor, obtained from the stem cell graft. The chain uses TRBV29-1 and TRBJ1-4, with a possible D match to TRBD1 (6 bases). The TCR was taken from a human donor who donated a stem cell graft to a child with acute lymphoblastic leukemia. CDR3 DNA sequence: TGCAGCGTTGCCGGGGGCCGTTCTGATGAAAAACTGTTTTTT. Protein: CSVAGGRSDEKLFF.